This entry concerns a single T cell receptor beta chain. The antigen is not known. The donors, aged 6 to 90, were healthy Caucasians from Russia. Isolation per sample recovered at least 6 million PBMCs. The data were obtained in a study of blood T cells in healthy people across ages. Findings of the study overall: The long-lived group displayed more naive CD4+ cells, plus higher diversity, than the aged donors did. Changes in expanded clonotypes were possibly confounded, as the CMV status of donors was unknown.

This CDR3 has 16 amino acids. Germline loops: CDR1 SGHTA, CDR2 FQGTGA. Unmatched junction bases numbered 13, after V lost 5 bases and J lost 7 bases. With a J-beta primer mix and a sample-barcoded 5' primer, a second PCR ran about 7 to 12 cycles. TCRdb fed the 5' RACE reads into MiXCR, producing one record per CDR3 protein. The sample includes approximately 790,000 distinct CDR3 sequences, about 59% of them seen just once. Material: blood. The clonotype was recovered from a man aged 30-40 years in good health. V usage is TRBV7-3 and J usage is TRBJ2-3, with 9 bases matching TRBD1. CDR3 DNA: TGTGCCAGCAGCCCCCACGGACAGGGGTTAGTAAATACGCAGTATTTT. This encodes CASSPHGQGLVNTQYF.